This TCR beta chain was found in a study of human T cells and chemical hapten exposure. Study-wide context: Subjects had 2% DPC placed on roughly 2 cm by roughly 2 cm of upper inner arm skin for sensitization.

The CDR3 is made up of 16 amino acids. V was clipped by 6 bases and J by 5 bases; unmatched bases: 12. Germline CDR1 and CDR2: MNHEY and SVGAGI. TCRdb itself ran the RACE reads through MiXCR, one entry per CDR3 protein. Of roughly 380,000 distinct CDR3 sequences listed, 5.1% were seen once; the top ten hold 2.6%. Time point specified: pre-sensitization, week 0. The treatment was: therapeutic diphenylcyclopropenone sensitization with weekly scalp DPC. Alopecia patients between 18 and 70 years old and suitable for DPC were used as donors. Findings and limits, study-wide: Patch test scores rose with PT1 expanded TCR counts, a positive correlation.

As regards this clonotype: Its specificity is unknown.

Specimen: whole blood, collected in connection with sensitization to the hapten diphenylcyclopropenone (DPC). The V gene is TRBV6-5, the J gene TRBJ2-3, with TRBD1 matching 9 bases. This TCR was recovered from a woman between 50 and 59 years old with alopecia areata. Some clones in this sample may be carry-over from other donors' samples. CDR3 sequence reads: CASRITGTGFQDTQYF. Written as DNA, the CDR3 is TGTGCCAGCAGAATTACCGGGACAGGGTTTCAAGATACGCAGTATTTT.